This TCR beta chain was captured in a study of T-cell reconstitution after alpha-beta-depleted transplantation in children. Study-wide findings and caveats: Surviving recipient T cells and intrathymic progenitors accounted for some patients' high TCRbeta diversity at day 60. Several hundred expanded graft clones reportedly gave rise to the alpha-beta T cells present about two months after transplant.

CDR3 size: 13 residues. CDR1 SGHTA and CDR2 FQGNSA come from the germline V gene. Trimming pared 6 bases from V and 4 bases from J, leaving 11 bases between. The authors prepared the TCRbeta library with unique molecular identifiers. TCRdb reanalysed the PCR reads using MiXCR and keeps one entry per CDR3 protein. This sample yields some 830,000 distinct CDR3 sequences, of which around 15% are seen a single time; around 5% belongs to the top ten. The table lists this clonotype with a few counts. The antigen is undetermined. J is TRBJ2-3 and V is TRBV7-2; D might be TRBD1 or TRBD2, each matching 5 bases. This sequence was found in a male patient under 18 who had a stem cell transplant for acute lymphoblastic leukemia, so the T cells may come from the graft donor. Sample: PBMCs, mostly from graft donor cells, taken 360 days after TCRalphabeta/CD19-depleted stem cell transplant. The CDR3 protein is CASRFGGADTQYF. CDR3 in DNA: TGTGCCAGCAGATTTGGGGGAGCAGATACGCAGTATTTT.